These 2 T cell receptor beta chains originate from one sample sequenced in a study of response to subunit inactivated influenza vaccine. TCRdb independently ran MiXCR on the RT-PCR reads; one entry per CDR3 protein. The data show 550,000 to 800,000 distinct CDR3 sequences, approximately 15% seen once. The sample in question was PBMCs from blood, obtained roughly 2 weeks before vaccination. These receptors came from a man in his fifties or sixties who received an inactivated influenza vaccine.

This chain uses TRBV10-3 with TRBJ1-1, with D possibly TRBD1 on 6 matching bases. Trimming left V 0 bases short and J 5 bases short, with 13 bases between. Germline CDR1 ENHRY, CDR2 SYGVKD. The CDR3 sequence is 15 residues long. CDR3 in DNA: TGTGCCATCAGTGAGTCAGCGGGGGCAAAAACTGAAGCTTTCTTT. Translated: CAISESAGAKTEAFF.

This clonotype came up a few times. The CDR3 spells CASTATGRNQPQHF. In DNA, the CDR3 is TGTGCCAGCACCGCGACAGGGCGAAATCAGCCCCAGCATTTT. The rearrangement uses TRBV12-3 or TRBV12-4 and TRBJ1-5; TRBD1 matches 7 bases. The J segment lost 4 bases and the V segment lost 7 bases, leaving 7 bases of the junction unmatched. This CDR3 contains 14 residues.